This T cell receptor beta chain was sequenced in a study of blood T cell repertoires in COVID-19 (dated by TCRdb to between 2020 and 2021). With regard to the full study: Samples from collaborators originated in the United States, Italy and Spain and spanned both the acute and convalescent phases of COVID-19. The sample metadata nearly always contained a de-identified subject ID, COVID-19 status, age in years and sex. The repertoires were released in a freely available public database intended as a resource for research on the immune response to SARS-CoV-2. Deeply sampled blood TCRbeta repertoires from subjects exposed to, actively infected with, or recovered from COVID-19 were included in the dataset. Where HLA class I and class II types were available, the types were taken from metadata supplied by the sample provider, not from assay-based typing. The material from the prospective study consisted of cDNA or gDNA derived from T cells, B-cell-depleted T cells, or PBMCs. The samples were drawn from the first 160 participants of the ongoing ImmuneRACE study and from about 1,200 subjects provided by 6 global collaborators. On the study overall, not on this receptor specifically: How much clinical and demographic metadata was included differed by source and by participant, and the metadata was provided uncurated.

CDR1 and CDR2, looked up from the germline V gene, are SGDLS and YYNGEE. Trimmed from V: 2 bases; trimmed from J: 1 base; junction bases lacking a gene match: 5. Including cysteine and phenylalanine, the CDR3 has 15 amino acids. Only CDR3 DNA is held: 45 bases, read in frame from base 1. Comments on this clone: Its antigen specificity is not known. No much larger clone exists at a distance of one base, and base qualities are not known.

TCRbeta CDR3 regions were amplified from genomic DNA by means of the immunoSEQ Assay, a bias-controlled multiplex PCR. The published analysis was carried out like this. Nucleated cell counts per sample were estimated from amplification of reference gene primers within the assay. To quantify the absolute abundance of each unique TCRbeta CDR3 rearrangement, sequence reads were collapsed and filtered. Productive Simpson clonality was computed per sample as the square root of Simpson's diversity index over productive rearrangements. Held by TCRdb, this immuneACCESS table contains in-frame sequences only and omits some clones. Under half of the omission traces to an unresolved V gene where checked; the cause of the rest is unknown. V and J calls and clone size are copied from that table; D and trimming were computed from the DNA. The table for this sample lists almost 35,000 clones; more than 75% of them were counted only once. Together, the top ten hold roughly 31% of the sample.

Whole blood was collected in K2EDTA tubes by collaborating institutions according to the institutions' own protocols. For TCRbeta analysis, collaborators shipped samples in one of three forms: frozen whole blood, isolated PBMCs, or DNA extracted from either of those sample types. This sequence was found in an elderly man with acute or convalescent COVID-19. The sample comprised peripheral blood. The chain is encoded by TRBV9 joined to TRBJ2-7; the central 8 bases match TRBD1. The DNA is TGTGCCAGCAGCGTGTCCACAGGGGGTTCCTACGAGCAGTACTTC. Its protein reads: CASSVSTGGSYEQYF.